This entry concerns a single T cell receptor beta chain. Its matching antigen is unknown. Trimming removed 5 bases at V and 0 bases at J, with 14 bases between. CDR1 and CDR2 from the germline V gene are SGHAT and FQDESV (reference sequence). The CDR3 consists of 16 residues. Study processing details: What underpinned the distant-metastasis classifier for papillary thyroid cancer was the set of CDR3 differences across clinicopathological groups. TCRdb redid the clone calls on the PCR reads using MiXCR. TCRdb's processing, not the authors', yielded these V and J calls. The table shows fewer than 7,500 clones, with approximately 40% occurring only once. No patient had received any treatment before thyroid surgery. This sample is drawn from a study of metastatic and nonmetastatic thyroid tumors. Study-level background: Malignant and benign thyroid patients had repertoires compared in peripheral blood and tumor or nodule tissue.

General observations from the study: For both blood and tumor, malignant thyroid tumors reportedly showed significantly higher TCR beta diversity than benign nodules did.

The sample was tumor tissue. The chain recombines TRBV11-1 with TRBJ1-5; D remains unclear. The clonotype originates from a female donor with papillary thyroid cancer or a benign thyroid nodule (not recorded which). Some clones in this sample may be carry-over from other donors' samples. CDR3 nucleotides: TGTGCCAGCAGCGCGGGCCGGACCTATAGCAATCAGCCCCAGCATTTT. Its translation is CASSAGRTYSNQPQHF.